Reported below is one T cell receptor beta chain. Across several immunoSEQ plates, the genomic DNA of each subset was split evenly. The repertoire was sequenced with immunoSEQ multiplex PCR; TCRdb's copy has only in-frame clones and lacks some. The sample lists some 120,000 clones; 68% were seen once. Pooled CD45RO+ cells and CCR7-negative CD45RA+ TemRA cells made up CD8 memory. The entry originates in a study of shared clonotypes between healthy human individuals. On the study more broadly: Used for every donor were three CD4 naive, three CD4 memory, two CD8 naive and one CD8 memory plate.

CDR3 size: 14 residues. V dropped 4 bases and J dropped 4 bases, with 14 bases sitting between them. The V gene's germline CDR1 is SEHNR and CDR2 FQNEAQ (reference sequence). The chain employs TRBV7-9 and TRBJ2-7; tentatively, D is TRBD2 (5 bases). The material sequenced was memory CD8+ T cells sorted from blood. As for subset: CD45RO+ cells pooled with CCR7-negative TemRA cells. The TCR comes from a woman in her twenties or thirties in good health. CDR3 protein: CASSSRRPYYEQYF. The DNA for the CDR3 is TGTGCCAGCAGCTCGCGGAGGCCTTATTACGAGCAGTACTTC.